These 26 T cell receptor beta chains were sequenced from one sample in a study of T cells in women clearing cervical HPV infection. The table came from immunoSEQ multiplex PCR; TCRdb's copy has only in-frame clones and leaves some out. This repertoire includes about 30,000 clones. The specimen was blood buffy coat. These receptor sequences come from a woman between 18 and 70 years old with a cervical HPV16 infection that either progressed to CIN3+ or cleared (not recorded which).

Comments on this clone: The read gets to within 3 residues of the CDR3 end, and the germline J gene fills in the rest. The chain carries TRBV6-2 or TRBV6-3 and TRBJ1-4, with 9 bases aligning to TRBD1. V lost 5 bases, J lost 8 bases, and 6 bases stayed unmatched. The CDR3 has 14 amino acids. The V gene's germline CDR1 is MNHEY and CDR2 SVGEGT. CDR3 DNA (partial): TGTGCCAGCAGTGGGACAGGGCAGTCGGAAAAA. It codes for CASSGTGQSEK. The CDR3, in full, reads CASSGTGQSEKLFF.

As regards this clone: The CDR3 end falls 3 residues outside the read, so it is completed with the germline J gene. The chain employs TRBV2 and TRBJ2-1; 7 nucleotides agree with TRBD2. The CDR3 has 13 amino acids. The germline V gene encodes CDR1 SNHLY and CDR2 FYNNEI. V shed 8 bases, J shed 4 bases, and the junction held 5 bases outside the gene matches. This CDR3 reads CASALAAYNEQFF. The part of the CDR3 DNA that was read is TGTGCCAGCGCCCTAGCGGCGTACAATGAG.

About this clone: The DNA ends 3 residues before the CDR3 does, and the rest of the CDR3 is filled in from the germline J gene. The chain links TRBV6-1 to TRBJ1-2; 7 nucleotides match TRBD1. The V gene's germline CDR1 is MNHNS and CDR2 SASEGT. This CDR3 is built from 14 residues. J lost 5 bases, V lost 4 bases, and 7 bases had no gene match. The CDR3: CASSVSGDSYGYTF. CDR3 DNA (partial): TGTGCCAGCAGTGTTTCTGGGGACAGTTATGGC.

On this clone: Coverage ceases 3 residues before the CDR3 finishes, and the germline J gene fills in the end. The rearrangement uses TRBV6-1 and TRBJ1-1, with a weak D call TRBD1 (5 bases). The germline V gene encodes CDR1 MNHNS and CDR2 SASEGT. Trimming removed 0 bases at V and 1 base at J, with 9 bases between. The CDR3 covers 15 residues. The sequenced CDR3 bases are TGTGCCAGCAGTGAAGCGGGGCAGCCGAACACTGAA. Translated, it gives CASSEAGQPNTE. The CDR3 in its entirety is CASSEAGQPNTEAFF.

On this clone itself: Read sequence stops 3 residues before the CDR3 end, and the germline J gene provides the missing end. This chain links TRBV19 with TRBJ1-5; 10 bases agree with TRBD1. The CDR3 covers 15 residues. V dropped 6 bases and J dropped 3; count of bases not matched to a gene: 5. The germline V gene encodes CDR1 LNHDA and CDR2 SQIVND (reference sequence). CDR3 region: CASSPTGGNNQPQHF. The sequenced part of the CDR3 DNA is TGTGCCAGTAGCCCGACAGGGGGCAACAATCAGCCC.

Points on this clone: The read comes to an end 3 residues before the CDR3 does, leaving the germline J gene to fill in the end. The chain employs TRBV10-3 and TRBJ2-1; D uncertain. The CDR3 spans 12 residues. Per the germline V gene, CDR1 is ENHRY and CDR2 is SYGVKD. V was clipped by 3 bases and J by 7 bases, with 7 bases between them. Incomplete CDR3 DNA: TGTGCCATCAGTGACGTTAAAAATGAG. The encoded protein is CAISDVKNE. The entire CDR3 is CAISDVKNEQFF.

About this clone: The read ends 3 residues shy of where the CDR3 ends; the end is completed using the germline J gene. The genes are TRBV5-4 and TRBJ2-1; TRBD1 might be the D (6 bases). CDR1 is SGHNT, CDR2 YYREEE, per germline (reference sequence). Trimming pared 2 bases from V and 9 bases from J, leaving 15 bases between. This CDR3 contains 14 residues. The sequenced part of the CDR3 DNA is TGTGCCAGCAGCTTAGTGGGGGCGGCCGGTGAG. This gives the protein CASSLVGAAGE. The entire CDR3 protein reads CASSLVGAAGEQFF. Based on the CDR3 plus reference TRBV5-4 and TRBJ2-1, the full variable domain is ETGVTQSPTHLIKTRGQQVTLRCSSQSGHNTVSWYQQALGQGPQFIFQYYREEENGRGNFPPRFSGLQFPNYSSELNVNALELDDSALYLCASSLVGAAGEQFFGPGTRLTVL.

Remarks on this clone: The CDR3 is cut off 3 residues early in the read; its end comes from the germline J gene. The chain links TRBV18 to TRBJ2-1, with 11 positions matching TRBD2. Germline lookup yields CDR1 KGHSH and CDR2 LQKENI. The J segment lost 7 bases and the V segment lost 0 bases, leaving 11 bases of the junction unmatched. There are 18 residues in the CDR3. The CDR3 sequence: CASSPPSPLAGGRNEQFF. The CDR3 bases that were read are TGTGCCAGCTCACCACCTAGCCCCCTAGCGGGGGGCAGGAATGAG.

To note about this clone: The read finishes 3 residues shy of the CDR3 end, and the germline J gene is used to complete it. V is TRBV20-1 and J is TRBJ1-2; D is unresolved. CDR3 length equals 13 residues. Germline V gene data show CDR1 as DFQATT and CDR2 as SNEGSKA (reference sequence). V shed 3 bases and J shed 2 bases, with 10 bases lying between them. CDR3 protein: CSARPPANYGYTF. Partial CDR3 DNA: TGCAGTGCTAGGCCCCCAGCGAACTATGGC.

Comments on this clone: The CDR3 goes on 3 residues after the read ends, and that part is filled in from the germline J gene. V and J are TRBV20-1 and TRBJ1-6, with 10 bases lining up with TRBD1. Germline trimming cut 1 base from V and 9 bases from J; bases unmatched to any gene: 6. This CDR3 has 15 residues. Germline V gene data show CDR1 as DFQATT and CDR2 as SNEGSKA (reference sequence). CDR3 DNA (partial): TGCAGTGCTAGAGTGGGGACAGGGGAGAGTTCACCC. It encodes CSARVGTGESSP. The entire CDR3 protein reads CSARVGTGESSPLHF.

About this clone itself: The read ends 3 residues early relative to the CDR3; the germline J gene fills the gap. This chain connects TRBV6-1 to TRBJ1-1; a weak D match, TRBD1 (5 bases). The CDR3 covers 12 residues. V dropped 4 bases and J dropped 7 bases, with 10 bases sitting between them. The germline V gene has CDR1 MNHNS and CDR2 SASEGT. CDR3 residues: CASSAAGIEAFF. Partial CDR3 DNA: TGTGCCAGCAGTGCCGCAGGGATTGAA.

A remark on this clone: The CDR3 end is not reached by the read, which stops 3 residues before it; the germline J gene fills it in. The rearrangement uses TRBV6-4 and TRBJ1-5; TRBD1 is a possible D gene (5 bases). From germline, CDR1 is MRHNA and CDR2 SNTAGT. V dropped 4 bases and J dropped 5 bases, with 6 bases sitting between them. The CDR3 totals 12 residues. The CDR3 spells CASSGGDQPQHF. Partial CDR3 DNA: TGTGCCAGCAGTGGGGGGGATCAGCCC.

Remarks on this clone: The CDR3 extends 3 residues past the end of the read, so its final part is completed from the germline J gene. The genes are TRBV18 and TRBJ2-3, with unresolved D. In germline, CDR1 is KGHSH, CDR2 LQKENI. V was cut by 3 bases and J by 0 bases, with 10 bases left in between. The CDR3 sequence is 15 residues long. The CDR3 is CASSPQLGSTDTQYF. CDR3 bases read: TGTGCCAGCTCACCTCAGCTCGGGAGCACAGATACG.

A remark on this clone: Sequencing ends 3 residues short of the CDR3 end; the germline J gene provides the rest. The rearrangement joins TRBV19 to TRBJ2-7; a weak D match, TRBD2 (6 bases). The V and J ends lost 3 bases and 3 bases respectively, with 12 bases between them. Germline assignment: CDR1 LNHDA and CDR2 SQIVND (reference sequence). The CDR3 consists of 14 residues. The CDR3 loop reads CASSIRGGDYEQYF. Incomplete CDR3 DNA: TGTGCCAGTAGTATTCGTGGAGGGGACTACGAG.

The CDR3 loop reads CASSPPGQGNLEQFF. The covered CDR3 bases are TGTGCCAGCTCACCACCGGGACAGGGAAATCTTGAG. V is TRBV18 and J is TRBJ2-1; 9 bases match TRBD1. The read gets to within 3 residues of the CDR3 end, and the germline J gene fills in the rest. This CDR3 spans 15 amino acids. V dropped 0 bases and J dropped 9; count of bases not matched to a gene: 6. CDR1 is KGHSH and CDR2 is LQKENI in the germline V gene.

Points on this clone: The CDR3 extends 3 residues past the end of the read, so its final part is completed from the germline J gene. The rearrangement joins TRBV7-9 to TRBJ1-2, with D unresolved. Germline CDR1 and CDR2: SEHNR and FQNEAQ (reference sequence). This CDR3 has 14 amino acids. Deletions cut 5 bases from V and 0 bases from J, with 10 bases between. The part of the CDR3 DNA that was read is TGTGCCAGCAGCCCCGACAATACTAACTATGGC. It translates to CASSPDNTNYG. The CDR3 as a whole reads CASSPDNTNYGYTF. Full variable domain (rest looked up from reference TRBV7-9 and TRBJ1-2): DTGVSQNPRHKITKRGQNVTFRCDPISEHNRLYWYRQTLGQGPEFLTYFQNEAQLEKSRLLSDRFSAERPKGSFSTLEIQRTEQGDSAMYLCASSPDNTNYGYTFGSGTRLTVV.

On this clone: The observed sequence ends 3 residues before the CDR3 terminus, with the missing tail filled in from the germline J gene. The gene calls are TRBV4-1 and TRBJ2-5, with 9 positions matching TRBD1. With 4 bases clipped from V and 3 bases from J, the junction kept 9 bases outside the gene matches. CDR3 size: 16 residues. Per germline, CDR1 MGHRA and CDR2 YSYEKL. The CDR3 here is CASSLATGGHKETQYF. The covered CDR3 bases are TGCGCCAGCAGCCTAGCGACAGGGGGTCATAAAGAGACC.

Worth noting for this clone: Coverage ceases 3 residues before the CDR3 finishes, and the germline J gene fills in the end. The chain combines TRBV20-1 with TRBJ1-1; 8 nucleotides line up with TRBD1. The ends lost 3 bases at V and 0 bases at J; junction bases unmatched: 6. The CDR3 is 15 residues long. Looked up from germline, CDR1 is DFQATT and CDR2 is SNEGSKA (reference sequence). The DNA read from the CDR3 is TGCAGTGCTAGCACAAGGACAGGGATGAACACTGAA. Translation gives CSASTRTGMNTE. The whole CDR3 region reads CSASTRTGMNTEAFF.

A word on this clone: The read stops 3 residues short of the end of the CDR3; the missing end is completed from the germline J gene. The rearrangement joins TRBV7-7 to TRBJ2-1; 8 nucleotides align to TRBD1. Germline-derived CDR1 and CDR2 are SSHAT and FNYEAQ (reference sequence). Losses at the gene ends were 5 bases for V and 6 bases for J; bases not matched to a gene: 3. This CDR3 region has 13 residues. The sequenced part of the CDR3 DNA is TGTGCCAGCAGCCGAGGGACAGGCAATGAG. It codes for CASSRGTGNE. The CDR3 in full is CASSRGTGNEQFF. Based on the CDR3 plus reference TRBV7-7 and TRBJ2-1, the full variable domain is GAGVSQSPRYKVTKRGQDVTLRCDPISSHATLYWYQQALGQGPEFLTYFNYEAQPDKSGLPSDRFSAERPEGSISTLTIQRTEQRDSAMYRCASSRGTGNEQFFGPGTRLTVL.

The CDR3 loop reads CASSLGRGDEQYF. The CDR3 bases that were read are TGTGCCAGCAGCTTAGGCAGGGGAGACGAG. V gene TRBV7-9 combines with J gene TRBJ2-7, with D possibly matching TRBD1 (6 bases). The sequence runs out 3 residues before the end of the CDR3; the remainder is reconstructed from the germline J gene. This CDR3 region has 13 residues. Germline V gives CDR1 SEHNR, CDR2 FQNEAQ (reference sequence). V lost 1 base and J 5 bases, leaving 9 bases between the germline ends.

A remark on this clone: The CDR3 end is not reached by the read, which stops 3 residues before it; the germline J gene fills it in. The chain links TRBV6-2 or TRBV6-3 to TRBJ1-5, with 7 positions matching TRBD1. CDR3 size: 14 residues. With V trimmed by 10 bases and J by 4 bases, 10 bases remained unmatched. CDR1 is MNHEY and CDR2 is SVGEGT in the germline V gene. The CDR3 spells CATSDRRKNQPQHF. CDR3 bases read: TGTGCCACCTCGGACAGGAGGAAGAATCAGCCC.

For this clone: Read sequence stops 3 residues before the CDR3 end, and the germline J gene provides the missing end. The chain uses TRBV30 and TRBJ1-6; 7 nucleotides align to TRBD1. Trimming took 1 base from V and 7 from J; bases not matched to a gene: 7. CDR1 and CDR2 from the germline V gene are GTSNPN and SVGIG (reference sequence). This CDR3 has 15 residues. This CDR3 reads CAWSAPPGGNSPLHF. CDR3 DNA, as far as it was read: TGTGCCTGGAGTGCCCCCCCAGGGGGGAATTCACCC.

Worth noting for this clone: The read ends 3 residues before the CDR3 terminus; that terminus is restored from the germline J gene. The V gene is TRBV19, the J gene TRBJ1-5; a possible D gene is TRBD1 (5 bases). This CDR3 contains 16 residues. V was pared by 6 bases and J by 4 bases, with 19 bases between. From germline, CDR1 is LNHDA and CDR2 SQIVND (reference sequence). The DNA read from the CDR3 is TGTGCCAGTAGCCCAACCCAGGGCAGGAGAAATCAGCCC. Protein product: CASSPTQGRRNQP. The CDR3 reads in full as CASSPTQGRRNQPQHF.

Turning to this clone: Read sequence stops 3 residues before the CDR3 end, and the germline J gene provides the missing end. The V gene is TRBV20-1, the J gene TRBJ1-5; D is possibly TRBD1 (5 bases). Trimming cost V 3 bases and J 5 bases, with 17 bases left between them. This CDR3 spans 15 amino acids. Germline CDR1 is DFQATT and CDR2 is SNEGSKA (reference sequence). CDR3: CSASIGGATYQPQHF. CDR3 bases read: TGCAGTGCTAGTATCGGTGGGGCCACGTATCAGCCC.

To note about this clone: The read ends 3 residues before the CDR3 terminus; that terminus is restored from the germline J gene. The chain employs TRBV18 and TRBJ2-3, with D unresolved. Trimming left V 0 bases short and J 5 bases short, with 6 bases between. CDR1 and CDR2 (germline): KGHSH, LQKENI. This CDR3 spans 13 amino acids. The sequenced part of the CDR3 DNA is TGTGCCAGCTCACCACCATCTTTAGATACG. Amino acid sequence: CASSPPSLDT. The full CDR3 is CASSPPSLDTQYF.

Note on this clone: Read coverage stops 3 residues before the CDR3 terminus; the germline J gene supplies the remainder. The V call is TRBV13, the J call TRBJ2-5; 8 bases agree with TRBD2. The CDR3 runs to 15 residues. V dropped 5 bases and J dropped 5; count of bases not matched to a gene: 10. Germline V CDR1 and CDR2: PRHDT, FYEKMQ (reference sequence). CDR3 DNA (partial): TGTGCCAGCAGCCAAACAGGACTAGCTGGGGAGACC. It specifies CASSQTGLAGET. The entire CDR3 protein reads CASSQTGLAGETQYF.